The 20 T cell receptor beta chains reported below all come from one sample, sequenced in a study of Graves' ophthalmopathy and Graves' hyperthyroidism (dated by TCRdb to between 2017 and 2018). Sequenced using an Illumina HiSeq 2000. TCR beta CDR3 regions were amplified from RNA transcripts for repertoire sequencing. The first round was an RT-PCR using HTBI primers with the Qiagen OneStep RT-PCR kit, and this first round was followed by a second-round multiplex PCR, then size selection and purification. TCRdb handled the public reads itself, with Q25 trimming in fastp and clone calling in MiXCR, and kept productive beta chains. Every distinct CDR3 protein forms one entry, paired with its most common genes and DNA. The sample table contains roughly 500,000 distinct CDR3 sequences; only one count was recorded for over 13% of them. Of the sample, about 9.4% falls within the top ten clones. Material for sequencing was blood. Receptors originate from a woman aged 25 to 39 with Graves' ophthalmopathy. Donor details come from another sample of the same person, matched by shared clones.

The sample holds many counts of this clonotype. The chain joins TRBV6-5 to TRBJ2-2; 7 nucleotides align to TRBD1. Trimming removed 5 bases from V and 3 bases from J; junction bases left unmatched: 21. The germline gives CDR1 MNHEY, CDR2 SVGAGI. This CDR3 region has 20 residues. CDR3 bases: TGTGCCAGCAGTAATACAGGGGCCCTACTTAGAGTCCCGTACACCGGGGAGCTGTTTTTT. Amino acid sequence: CASSNTGALLRVPYTGELFF.

The chain employs TRBV11-2 and TRBJ2-2, with D tentatively TRBD1 or TRBD2 (5 bases each). Germline-derived CDR1 and CDR2 are SGHAT and FQNNGV. Trimming cost V 4 bases and J 5 bases, with 17 bases left between them. This CDR3 is built from 16 residues. The CDR3 nucleotides read TGTGCCAGCAGCTGGGGGATAATTAGGAATACCGGGGAGCTGTTTTTT. Amino acid sequence: CASSWGIIRNTGELFF.

V is TRBV20-1 and J is TRBJ1-5; TRBD1 aligns across 8 bases. J lost 10 bases, V lost 0 bases, and 20 bases had no gene match. Germline loops: CDR1 DFQATT, CDR2 SNEGSKA (reference sequence). The CDR3 covers 18 residues. The CDR3: CSAREYGQGASFRHPQHF. The CDR3 region has the DNA TGCAGTGCTAGAGAATATGGCCAGGGGGCTTCTTTCCGTCATCCCCAGCATTTT.

This clonotype was seen repeatedly, ten times or more. V is TRBV6-1 and J is TRBJ2-5; 7 positions match TRBD1. Germline CDR1 reads MNHNS; CDR2 reads SASEGT. This CDR3 region has 13 residues. Trimming removed 6 bases from V and 2 bases from J; junction bases left unmatched: 3. The CDR3 DNA is TGTGCCAGCAGATCGACAGGGCAAGAGACCCAGTACTTC. Translating gives CASRSTGQETQYF.

This clonotype was seen many times. The gene calls are TRBV20-1 and TRBJ2-5, with 13 positions matching TRBD2. The CDR3 is 16 amino acids. Trimming removed 3 bases from V and 4 bases from J; junction bases left unmatched: 8. CDR1 and CDR2 from the germline V gene are DFQATT and SNEGSKA (reference sequence). The CDR3 bases are TGCAGTGCTAGTGCACTAGCGGGAGGGCGGTCAGAGACCCAGTACTTC. Translating gives CSASALAGGRSETQYF.

There are many counts of this clonotype. The chain couples TRBV20-1 to TRBJ2-7; D might be TRBD1 or TRBD2, each matching 5 bases. Per the germline V gene, CDR1 is DFQATT and CDR2 is SNEGSKA (reference sequence). Trimming took off 4 bases at V and 3 bases at J, with 13 bases between the two ends. The CDR3 consists of 13 residues. CDR3 sequence (DNA): TGCAGTGCTACCCTCGGGACGGACTACGAGCAGTACTTC. Its translation: CSATLGTDYEQYF.

This clonotype was seen only once. A read error is possible here, since a much larger clone lies one base away. The chain couples TRBV20-1 to TRBJ2-7; D remains ambiguous. This CDR3 has 13 residues. Germline V gene data show CDR1 as DFQATT and CDR2 as SNEGSKA (reference sequence). Trimming cost V 1 base and J 3 bases, with 10 bases left between them. The DNA of the CDR3 is TGCAGTGCTAGAGGGGAAGGGAACTACGAGCAGTACTTC. This encodes CSARGEGNYEQYF.

This clonotype was seen repeatedly, ten times or more. In DNA, the CDR3 is TGTGCCAGCGGGATGAGCAATCAGCCCCAGCATTTT. It encodes CASGMSNQPQHF. This chain joins TRBV6-5 and TRBJ1-5; D not certain. The CDR3 is 12 residues long. The ends were cut back, 8 bases at V and 1 base at J, with 6 bases in the middle. Germline values: CDR1 MNHEY, CDR2 SVGAGI.

This clonotype was seen many times. This chain joins TRBV5-1 and TRBJ2-7, with 9 bases aligning to TRBD2. The trim removed 0 bases at V and 2 bases at J, leaving 3 bases unmatched. This CDR3 region has 15 residues. Germline V gives CDR1 SGHRS, CDR2 YFSETQ. CDR3 nucleotide sequence: TGCGCCAGCAGCTTGGGACTAGCGGATACCTACGAGCAGTACTTC. Its protein product is CASSLGLADTYEQYF.

This clonotype was observed a few times. The chain combines TRBV28 with TRBJ2-7, with D tentatively TRBD2 (6 bases). The V end was cut by 2 bases, the J end by 0 bases, with 11 bases between. Germline CDR1 is MDHEN and CDR2 is SYDVKM. The CDR3 spans 15 residues. CDR3 DNA: TGTGCCAGCAGTTTACCGGGAGTTCACTCCTACGAGCAGTACTTC. Amino acids: CASSLPGVHSYEQYF.

This clonotype was observed many times. The gene calls are TRBV6-4 and TRBJ2-2; TRBD1 matches at 7 bases. CDR1 and CDR2 from the germline V gene are MRHNA and SNTAGT. Trimming took 7 bases from V and 3 from J; bases not matched to a gene: 8. CDR3 size: 15 residues. CDR3 sequence reads: CASNRTGSDTGELFF. CDR3 sequence (DNA): TGTGCCAGCAACCGGACAGGTTCTGACACCGGGGAGCTGTTTTTT.

The J gene is TRBJ2-3, the V gene TRBV11-2; 15 nucleotides agree with TRBD2. CDR3 size: 15 residues. V gave up 5 bases and J gave up 11 bases; unmatched junction bases: 8. The V gene's germline CDR1 is SGHAT and CDR2 FQNNGV. As DNA, the CDR3 is TGTGCCAGCAGCCTCGGGACTAGCGGGAGGAGGAGGCAGTATTTT. Translated: CASSLGTSGRRRQYF.

This clonotype was counted between two and nine times. The chain joins TRBV4-1 to TRBJ2-7; 7 bases align to TRBD1. The CDR3 is made up of 14 amino acids. The germline V gene encodes CDR1 MGHRA and CDR2 YSYEKL. With V trimmed by 3 bases and J by 6 bases, 8 bases remained unmatched. CDR3 DNA: TGCGCCAGCAGCCATCACCGGGACAGTTCCGAGCAGTACTTC. It codes for CASSHHRDSSEQYF.

This clonotype was counted at least ten times. The chain employs TRBV6-5 and TRBJ2-5; 8 positions match TRBD2. There are 14 residues in the CDR3. Per the germline V gene, CDR1 is MNHEY and CDR2 is SVGAGI. The J segment lost 7 bases and the V segment lost 8 bases, leaving 12 bases of the junction unmatched. CDR3 loop: CASAAGGTVGTQYF. In DNA form, the CDR3 reads TGTGCCAGCGCCGCGGGGGGTACTGTTGGGACCCAGTACTTC.

About this clonotype: This sequence may be a read error, since a much larger clone differs from it by one base. Likely a read error: the CDR3 ends without its conserved phenylalanine or tryptophan. The chain is built from TRBV5-6 and TRBJ2-7; no clear D. The CDR3 length is 12 residues. Germline CDR1 and CDR2: SGHDT and YYEEEE. The V end lost 2 bases, the J end lost 6 bases, and 9 bases lay between the germline ends. DNA for the CDR3: TGTGCCAGCAGCTTAGGCCCCGGCGAGCAGTACTAC. This codes for CASSLGPGEQYY.

This clonotype was detected many times. This may arise from a read error, as a much more abundant clone is one base away. The chain links TRBV6-4 to TRBJ1-1, with D uncertain. The CDR3 sequence is 17 residues long. CDR1 MRHNA and CDR2 SNTAGT come from the germline V gene. Trimming took 2 bases from V and 0 from J, leaving 16 bases between them. CDR3 nucleotides: TGTGCCAGCAGTGACCCTGGGAAAGGTGTCATGAACACTGAAGCTTTCTTT. Its translation: CASSDPGKGVMNTEAFF.

This clonotype has ten or more counts. The genes are TRBV6-5 and TRBJ1-6; D gene ambiguous. The CDR3 has 16 amino acids. The V gene lost 2 bases and the J gene lost 7 bases, with 15 bases spanning the gap. Germline values: CDR1 MNHEY, CDR2 SVGAGI. The CDR3, as DNA: TGTGCCAGCAGTTACCTGGCAGAGACCTGGAATTCACCCCTCCACTTT. Its protein is CASSYLAETWNSPLHF.

This clonotype has at least ten counts. The chain joins TRBV6-1 to TRBJ2-5, with unresolved D. The CDR3 extends over 11 amino acids. The germline gives CDR1 MNHNS, CDR2 SASEGT. Trimming pared 8 bases from V and 4 bases from J, leaving 8 bases between. The CDR3, as DNA: TGTGCCAGCCTGTACTTAGAGACCCAGTACTTC. This encodes CASLYLETQYF.

There are many counts of this clonotype. This may come from a read error, since a much larger clone is one base off. The CDR3 end shows no conserved phenylalanine or tryptophan, and so a read error is likely. The chain uses TRBV6-1 and TRBJ1-1, with 10 positions matching TRBD1. Germline values: CDR1 MNHNS, CDR2 SASEGT. Trimming removed 6 bases from V and 9 bases from J; junction bases left unmatched: 10. The CDR3 runs 14 residues. Written as DNA, the CDR3 is TGTGCCAGCAGCAAAATGACAGGGGGCTGGAAAGCTTTCGTT. Its protein product is CASSKMTGGWKAFV.

Only a few counts were recorded for this clonotype. The CDR3 loop reads CASSSQTGGTEAFF. Written as DNA, the CDR3 is TGCGCCAGCAGCTCCCAGACAGGGGGGACTGAAGCTTTCTTT. The V gene is TRBV4-1, the J gene TRBJ1-1, with TRBD1 identical over 9 bases. This CDR3 comprises 14 residues. Per the germline V gene, CDR1 is MGHRA and CDR2 is YSYEKL. After removal of 5 bases from V and 5 bases from J, the junction contained 6 bases not matched to a gene.